A selection of T cell receptor beta chains follows, all from one sample in a study of shared clonotypes between healthy human individuals. The table came from immunoSEQ multiplex PCR; TCRdb's copy has only in-frame clones and leaves some out. The sample has approximately 2,000,000 clones, about 93% seen once; the top ten hold about 1.6%. Sequencing was done on a sample of naive CD8+ T cells from PBMCs. These receptors were collected from a man aged 18 to 35 in good health. Some clones in this sample may be carry-over from other donors' samples. Each CDR3 is given with its conserved first and last residue. Each record gives: clone size, J gene, V gene, D gene, CDR3 DNA, CDR3 protein. D genes are given only for firm matches. Not every row has a clone size; where given, it reads once, few, many or a size class.

clone_size: once; j_call: TRBJ2-7; v_call: TRBV16; d_call: -; cdr3_nt: TGTGCCAGCAGCCCCCGGGCCCCGACCTACGAGCAGTACTTC; cdr3_aa: CASSPRAPTYEQYF
clone_size: -; j_call: TRBJ2-5; v_call: TRBV28; d_call: -; cdr3_nt: TGTGCCAGCAGTTTGCCCGCCACTAGGGAGACCCAGTACTTC; cdr3_aa: CASSLPATRETQYF
clone_size: -; j_call: TRBJ1-2; v_call: TRBV19; d_call: -; cdr3_nt: TGTGCCAGTACGGACCGGGCGGGCTCTCCGGCCTATGGCTACACCTTC; cdr3_aa: CASTDRAGSPAYGYTF
clone_size: -; j_call: TRBJ1-6; v_call: TRBV30; d_call: TRBD1; cdr3_nt: TGTGCCTGGAGCCTACTACAGGGGGCGTCCGGCAATTCACCCCTCCACTTT; cdr3_aa: CAWSLLQGASGNSPLHF
clone_size: -; j_call: TRBJ1-2; v_call: TRBV5-6; d_call: -; cdr3_nt: TGTGCCAGCAGCACCTCGGGGGACCATGGCTACACCTTC; cdr3_aa: CASSTSGDHGYTF
clone_size: -; j_call: TRBJ2-7; v_call: TRBV9; d_call: -; cdr3_nt: TGTGCCAGCAGCCCAAGCCCTGATCCCCACGAGCAGTACTTC; cdr3_aa: CASSPSPDPHEQYF
clone_size: -; j_call: TRBJ2-1; v_call: TRBV9; d_call: TRBD2; cdr3_nt: TGTGCCAGCAGCGCCAGCGGGACCCTCGGCAATGAGCAGTTCTTC; cdr3_aa: CASSASGTLGNEQFF
clone_size: -; j_call: TRBJ2-2; v_call: TRBV4-1; d_call: -; cdr3_nt: TGCGCCAGCAGCCGCAACACCGGGGAGCTGTTTTTT; cdr3_aa: CASSRNTGELFF
clone_size: -; j_call: TRBJ2-7; v_call: TRBV27; d_call: -; cdr3_nt: TGTGCCAGGGGACGGATAAACCACTACGAGCAGTACTTC; cdr3_aa: CARGRINHYEQYF
clone_size: -; j_call: TRBJ2-7; v_call: TRBV27; d_call: -; cdr3_nt: TGTGCCAGCAGTCTCTCAGGGGCCCGGAGCCACGAGCAGTACTTC; cdr3_aa: CASSLSGARSHEQYF
clone_size: -; j_call: TRBJ2-7; v_call: TRBV10-3; d_call: TRBD2; cdr3_nt: TGTGCCACGGGGGGGAAGGCCACCTACGAGCAGTACTTC; cdr3_aa: CATGGKATYEQYF
clone_size: -; j_call: TRBJ2-2; v_call: TRBV5-1; d_call: TRBD2; cdr3_nt: TGCGCCAGCAGCTTACCGGGACTAGCGGAGAACGACGGGGAGCTGTTTTTT; cdr3_aa: CASSLPGLAENDGELFF
clone_size: -; j_call: TRBJ2-1; v_call: TRBV19; d_call: TRBD1; cdr3_nt: TGTGCCAGTAGTATGAGGGACAGCTACAATGAGCAGTTCTTC; cdr3_aa: CASSMRDSYNEQFF
clone_size: once; j_call: TRBJ2-2; v_call: TRBV28; d_call: -; cdr3_nt: TGTGCCAGCAGTTTATCAGGGACCGGGGAGCTGTTTTTT; cdr3_aa: CASSLSGTGELFF
clone_size: -; j_call: TRBJ2-2; v_call: TRBV5-1; d_call: TRBD1; cdr3_nt: TGCGCCAGCAGCTTGGGAATCAGGGGGACCGGGGAGCTGTTTTTT; cdr3_aa: CASSLGIRGTGELFF
clone_size: -; j_call: TRBJ2-7; v_call: TRBV4-3; d_call: -; cdr3_nt: TGCGCCAGCAGCCAACTACCCACGGGGCTCTCCTACGAGCAGTACTTC; cdr3_aa: CASSQLPTGLSYEQYF
clone_size: -; j_call: TRBJ2-6; v_call: TRBV11-2; d_call: -; cdr3_nt: TGTGCCAGCAGCTCCCGCTTGGGGAGTAGTCTGCCCGGGGCCAACGTCCTGACTTTC; cdr3_aa: CASSSRLGSSLPGANVLTF
clone_size: once; j_call: TRBJ2-1; v_call: TRBV6-4; d_call: TRBD2; cdr3_nt: TGTGCCAGCAGCACCGAGGCGGGAGCCCCCCACAATGAGCAGTTCTTC; cdr3_aa: CASSTEAGAPHNEQFF
clone_size: -; j_call: TRBJ2-7; v_call: TRBV27; d_call: TRBD1; cdr3_nt: TGTGCCAGCTCGACAGGGGCCGGCTACGAGCAGTACTTC; cdr3_aa: CASSTGAGYEQYF
clone_size: -; j_call: TRBJ2-3; v_call: TRBV6-5; d_call: -; cdr3_nt: TGTGCCAGCAGTTTTTTAGCGGAGAGGGTAGATACGCAGTATTTT; cdr3_aa: CASSFLAERVDTQYF
clone_size: -; j_call: TRBJ2-3; v_call: TRBV5-4; d_call: -; cdr3_nt: TGTGCCAGCAGCCACCCGGTAGGGGTCGCTAGCACAGATACGCAGTATTTT; cdr3_aa: CASSHPVGVASTDTQYF
clone_size: -; j_call: TRBJ2-1; v_call: TRBV28; d_call: TRBD2; cdr3_nt: TGTGCCAGCAGTCCTCCCCAGCGGGAGTCGGGGTGGGAGGAGCAGTTCTTC; cdr3_aa: CASSPPQRESGWEEQFF
clone_size: -; j_call: TRBJ2-5; v_call: TRBV7-9; d_call: TRBD1; cdr3_nt: TGTGCCAGCAGCGCGACAGGGGCAACTTCGGCCCAGTACTTC; cdr3_aa: CASSATGATSAQYF
clone_size: -; j_call: TRBJ2-1; v_call: TRBV4-1; d_call: -; cdr3_nt: TGCGCCAGCAGCCAAGTTCCCGGGCACAATGAGCAGTTCTTC; cdr3_aa: CASSQVPGHNEQFF
clone_size: -; j_call: TRBJ2-3; v_call: TRBV13; d_call: TRBD1; cdr3_nt: TGTGCCAGCAGTGGACAGGGGGCGGGGGATACGCAGTATTTT; cdr3_aa: CASSGQGAGDTQYF
clone_size: -; j_call: TRBJ2-2; v_call: TRBV2; d_call: TRBD2; cdr3_nt: TGTGCCAGCAGTCGCGGGAGTCGGAAGTCCGGGGAGCTGTTTTTT; cdr3_aa: CASSRGSRKSGELFF
clone_size: -; j_call: TRBJ2-7; v_call: TRBV5-1; d_call: -; cdr3_nt: TGCGCCAGCAGCTGGGGACTTCCTACCTACGAGCAGTACTTC; cdr3_aa: CASSWGLPTYEQYF
clone_size: -; j_call: TRBJ2-1; v_call: TRBV28; d_call: -; cdr3_nt: TGTGCCAGCAGTTTATACGCAGCTAACAATGAGCAGTTCTTC; cdr3_aa: CASSLYAANNEQFF
clone_size: -; j_call: TRBJ2-3; v_call: TRBV5-1; d_call: TRBD2; cdr3_nt: TGCGCCAGCAGCTTCGAAGCGGGAGACCCCACAGATACGCAGTATTTT; cdr3_aa: CASSFEAGDPTDTQYF
clone_size: -; j_call: TRBJ2-7; v_call: TRBV29-1; d_call: TRBD1; cdr3_nt: TGCAGCGTCGAGGGGACAGGGGGGAGGTACGAGCAGTACTTC; cdr3_aa: CSVEGTGGRYEQYF
clone_size: -; j_call: TRBJ1-4; v_call: TRBV7-9; d_call: -; cdr3_nt: TGTGCCAGCAGCTTAGCGAACATGCAGGAAAAACTGTTTTTT; cdr3_aa: CASSLANMQEKLFF
clone_size: -; j_call: TRBJ1-1; v_call: TRBV6-6; d_call: -; cdr3_nt: TGTGCCAGCAATCTAGGTGGGGTGAACACTGAAGCTTTCTTT; cdr3_aa: CASNLGGVNTEAFF
clone_size: -; j_call: TRBJ2-1; v_call: TRBV19; d_call: -; cdr3_nt: TGTGCCAGTAGTATCCTCCCTTTAAGACTACAGTTCTTC; cdr3_aa: CASSILPLRLQFF
clone_size: once; j_call: TRBJ1-1; v_call: TRBV19; d_call: -; cdr3_nt: TGTGCCAGTAGGAGTCTTACGCTGGACACTGAAGCTTTCTTT; cdr3_aa: CASRSLTLDTEAFF
clone_size: -; j_call: TRBJ1-1; v_call: TRBV27; d_call: -; cdr3_nt: TGTGCCAGCAGTGGGCGTCTCTTTTCTACTGAAGCTTTCTTT; cdr3_aa: CASSGRLFSTEAFF
clone_size: once; j_call: TRBJ2-7; v_call: TRBV2; d_call: -; cdr3_nt: TGTGCCAGCAGTGAAACAGGGTTTACTAGCTCCTACGAGCAGTACTTC; cdr3_aa: CASSETGFTSSYEQYF
clone_size: -; j_call: TRBJ1-2; v_call: TRBV5-8; d_call: -; cdr3_nt: TGTGCCAGCAGCTTGGGGGGGTTCGGCTACACCTTC; cdr3_aa: CASSLGGFGYTF
clone_size: -; j_call: TRBJ1-1; v_call: TRBV5-1; d_call: TRBD1; cdr3_nt: TGCGCCAGCAGCCAGGACAGGCGGCTCACTGAAGCTTTCTTT; cdr3_aa: CASSQDRRLTEAFF
clone_size: -; j_call: TRBJ1-2; v_call: TRBV7-9; d_call: TRBD1; cdr3_nt: TGTGCCAGCAGCTTAGATTCTTCGACAGGGGGATATGGCTACACCTTC; cdr3_aa: CASSLDSSTGGYGYTF
clone_size: -; j_call: TRBJ1-1; v_call: TRBV6-5; d_call: -; cdr3_nt: TGTGCCAGCAGTGGAAATGGACAGTACGAAGCTTTCTTT; cdr3_aa: CASSGNGQYEAFF
clone_size: -; j_call: TRBJ2-7; v_call: TRBV10-3; d_call: -; cdr3_nt: TGTGCCATCAGTTCGACCCAGGGATACGAGCAGTACTTC; cdr3_aa: CAISSTQGYEQYF
clone_size: -; j_call: TRBJ2-1; v_call: TRBV10-1; d_call: -; cdr3_nt: TGCGCCAGCAGTGAGGAGGGCTCCTACAATGAGCAGTTCTTC; cdr3_aa: CASSEEGSYNEQFF
clone_size: -; j_call: TRBJ1-1; v_call: TRBV27; d_call: TRBD1; cdr3_nt: TGTGCCAGCAGTTTACTCGGACAGGGTGATGTGGTGAACACTGAAGCTTTCTTT; cdr3_aa: CASSLLGQGDVVNTEAFF
clone_size: -; j_call: TRBJ1-2; v_call: TRBV6-5; d_call: TRBD1; cdr3_nt: TGTGCCAGCAGTTACTATGCGACAGGGGGTGGCTACACCTTC; cdr3_aa: CASSYYATGGGYTF
clone_size: few; j_call: TRBJ1-1; v_call: TRBV2; d_call: TRBD1; cdr3_nt: TGTGCCAGCAGGTGGGATCGGGACAGGGACACTGAAGCTTTCTTT; cdr3_aa: CASRWDRDRDTEAFF
clone_size: -; j_call: TRBJ1-2; v_call: TRBV9; d_call: -; cdr3_nt: TGTGCCAGCAGCGTAGGGGGATACTATGGCTACACCTTC; cdr3_aa: CASSVGGYYGYTF
clone_size: -; j_call: TRBJ1-1; v_call: TRBV27; d_call: -; cdr3_nt: TGTGCCAGCAGTTTAGGGCCAGGGTCACCCATGAACACTGAAGCTTTCTTT; cdr3_aa: CASSLGPGSPMNTEAFF
clone_size: -; j_call: TRBJ2-1; v_call: TRBV7-9; d_call: -; cdr3_nt: TGTGCCAGCAGCTGGGGGGTCCACAATGAGCAGTTCTTC; cdr3_aa: CASSWGVHNEQFF
clone_size: -; j_call: TRBJ2-7; v_call: TRBV28; d_call: TRBD2; cdr3_nt: TGTGCCAGCAGTAGAGACAGGGCCTTACTAGCGGGCGGTCCGGAGCAGTACTTC; cdr3_aa: CASSRDRALLAGGPEQYF
clone_size: -; j_call: TRBJ2-5; v_call: TRBV29-1; d_call: -; cdr3_nt: TGCAGCGTTGAGTGGGAGACCCAGTACTTC; cdr3_aa: CSVEWETQYF